Reported below is one T cell receptor (beta chain). Its antigen is currently not known. No much larger clone is present one base from it, and per-base qualities are unavailable. V gives up 3 bases and J gives up 0 bases, and the segment between their germline ends measures 9 bases. As encoded in the germline V gene (reference sequence), CDR1 is MNHEY while CDR2 is SMNVEV. The CDR3 runs 14 amino acids, cysteine and phenylalanine included. Just the 42-base CDR3 DNA is kept, in frame starting at base 1. This specimen comes from a study of T cells in localized non-small cell lung cancer (TCRdb year 2020). For context, the study as a whole: T cell repertoires of fewer than 250 early-stage NSCLC patients were analyzed, with tumors being compared against uninvolved tumor-adjacent lungs. The mean age of the NSCLC patients was 60 to 85 years, with approximately 130 men and over 100 women. The cohort was made up of 236 treatment-naive NSCLC patients whose localized lung tumors had been resected. What the research found in general, with its limitations: Uninvolved tumor-adjacent lung showed the highest T cell clonality, higher than tumor, which suggests more focused antigenic responses in the uninvolved tumor-adjacent lung. Higher blood T cell density associated with longer overall survival, while higher adjacent-lung clonality associated with shorter survival. A median of roughly 60 of the top 100 tumor clones turned up in the paired uninvolved adjacent lung, and 25 to 30 of those clones also ranked among the top 100 of that same adjacent lung. Because multi-region tumor sequencing was not done, intratumor heterogeneity could not be ruled out. Because the study design was exploratory, TCR variables were selected using unadjusted p-values without false-discovery rate correction.

TCR beta CDR3 regions were sequenced from DNA using the immunoSEQ Assay. On the authors' methods: To compute T cell density, TCR beta template counts were normalized to usable DNA, which was estimated by amplifying housekeeping genes. The preseqR package was used to estimate richness by extrapolating to 400,000 templates for PBMC samples and to 120,000 templates for tissue samples. Clonality was taken to be one minus Pielou's evenness. Tissue-enriched TCRs were identified through differential abundance testing performed on productive amino-acid clonotypes, with a minimum total count of 5 and an alpha of 0.1. The Jaccard Index and the Morisita Overlap Index were used to measure repertoire overlap between compartments. GLIPH clustered TCR beta CDR3s with public tetramer-defined viral CDR3s; viral motifs required at least three viral sequences plus V-gene enrichment. As stored in TCRdb, this immuneACCESS dataset retains in-frame rearrangements with V and J assigned. A fraction of the clones does not appear; measured against another copy, unresolved V genes explain less than half of the discrepancy, and the remainder lacks a known reason. V and J calls and clone size are copied from that table; D and trimming were computed from the DNA. The table for this sample lists 25,000 or so clones; 70% to 90% of them were counted only once. The ten largest account for over 5% of the sample.

At diagnosis, peripheral blood, uninvolved tumor-adjacent lung and tumor were collected and were preserved as a mix of fresh-frozen and FFPE material. For TCR repertoire profiling, blood samples were analyzed as peripheral blood mononuclear cells. The V and J segments used are TRBV27 and TRBJ2-7; there is no confident call for the D gene. This sequence originates from a man aged 40 to 69 with stage II lung adenocarcinoma. The source material was PBMCs, sampled before any cancer treatment. The DNA is TGTGCCAGCAGTTTCCGGCGGACCTCCTACGAGCAGTACTTC. Protein translation: CASSFRRTSYEQYF.